The TCR beta chain under discussion was sequenced for a study of response to subunit inactivated influenza vaccine. General observations from the study: Few new T cells, the authors suggested, are recruited by each seasonal influenza vaccination.

Using its own MiXCR run on the RT-PCR reads, TCRdb lists one record per CDR3 protein. This table holds hundreds of thousands of distinct CDR3 sequences, around 14% found once. This clonotype was counted a few times. Its antigen is as yet unknown. Germline V gene data show CDR1 as SEHNR and CDR2 as FQNEAQ (reference sequence). CDR3 length equals 15 residues. Trimming removed 5 bases from V and 5 bases from J, with 17 bases in between. The source was PBMCs from blood, collected about 13 days after vaccination. This chain links TRBV7-9 with TRBJ2-3; D may match TRBD1 or TRBD2 (5 bases each). This TCR was recovered from a man aged 45 to 65 who received an inactivated influenza vaccine. The chain's CDR3 is CASSGGIGGEDTQYF. CDR3 in DNA: TGTGCCAGCAGCGGGGGAATCGGCGGAGAAGATACGCAGTATTTT.